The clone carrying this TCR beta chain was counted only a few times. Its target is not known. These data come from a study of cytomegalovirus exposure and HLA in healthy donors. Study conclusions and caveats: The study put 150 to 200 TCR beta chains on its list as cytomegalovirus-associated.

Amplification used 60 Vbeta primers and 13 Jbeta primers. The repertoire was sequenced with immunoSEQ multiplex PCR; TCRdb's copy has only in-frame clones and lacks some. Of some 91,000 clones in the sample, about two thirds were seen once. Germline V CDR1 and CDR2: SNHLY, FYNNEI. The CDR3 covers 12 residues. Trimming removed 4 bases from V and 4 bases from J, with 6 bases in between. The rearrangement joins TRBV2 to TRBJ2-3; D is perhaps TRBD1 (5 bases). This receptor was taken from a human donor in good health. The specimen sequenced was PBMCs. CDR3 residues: CASSVGPDTQYF. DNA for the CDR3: TGTGCCAGCAGTGTGGGGCCAGATACGCAGTATTTT.